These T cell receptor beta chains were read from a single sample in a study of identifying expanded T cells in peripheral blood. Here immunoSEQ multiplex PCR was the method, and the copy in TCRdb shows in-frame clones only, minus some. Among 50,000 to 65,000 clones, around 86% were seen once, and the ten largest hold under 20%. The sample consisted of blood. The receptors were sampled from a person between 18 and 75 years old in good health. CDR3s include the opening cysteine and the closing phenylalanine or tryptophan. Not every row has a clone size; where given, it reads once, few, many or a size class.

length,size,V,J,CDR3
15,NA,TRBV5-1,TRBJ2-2,CASSPDRGRSGELFF
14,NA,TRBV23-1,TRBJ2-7,CASITTRDFYEQYF
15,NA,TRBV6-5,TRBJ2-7,CASSYVGGQGREQYF
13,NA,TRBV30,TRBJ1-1,CAWSWQGSTEAFF
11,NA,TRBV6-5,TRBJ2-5,CASSYSETQYF
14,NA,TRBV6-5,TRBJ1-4,CASRPGTGGWKLFF
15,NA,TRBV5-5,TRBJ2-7,CASSLPSGASYEQYF
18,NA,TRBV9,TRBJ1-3,CASSVGGGQGISGNTIYF
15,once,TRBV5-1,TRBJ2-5,CASSLGGREFETQYF
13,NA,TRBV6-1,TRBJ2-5,CASRGRSSETQYF
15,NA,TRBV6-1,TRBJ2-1,CASTGLAGVYNEQFF
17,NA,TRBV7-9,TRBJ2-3,CASSLGLAGKRTDTQYF
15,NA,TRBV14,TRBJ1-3,CASSQGPWTVDTIYF
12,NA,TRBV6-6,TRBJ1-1,CASSYSAGSAFF
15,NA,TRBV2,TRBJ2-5,CASSDTSGIRETQYF
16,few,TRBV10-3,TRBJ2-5,CAISEFGGTSQETQYF
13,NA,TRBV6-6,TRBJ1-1,CASSYTRDREAFF
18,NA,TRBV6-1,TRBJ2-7,CASSEALLGAGLYYEQYF
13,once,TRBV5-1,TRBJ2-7,CASSLEGEYEQYF
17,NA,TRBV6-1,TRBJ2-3,CASSEARRLDFSDTQYF
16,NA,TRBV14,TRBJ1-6,CASSHDTGAAGSPLHF
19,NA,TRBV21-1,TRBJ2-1,CASSKALSGRAGSYNEQFF
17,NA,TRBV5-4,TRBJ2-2,CASRRQGASQNTGELFF
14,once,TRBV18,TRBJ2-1,CASSQGLAGKEQFF
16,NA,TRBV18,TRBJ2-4,CASSHIDSLAKNIQYF
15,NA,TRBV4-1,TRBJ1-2,CASSQDSRGNYGYTF
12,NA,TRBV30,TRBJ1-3,CAWDVAANTIYF
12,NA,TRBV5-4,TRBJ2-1,CASSLPGNEQFF
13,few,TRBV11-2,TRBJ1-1,CASSLVQTVEAFF
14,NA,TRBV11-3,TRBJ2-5,CASSLGQTQETQYF
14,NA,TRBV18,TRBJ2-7,CASSLPGTPYEQYF
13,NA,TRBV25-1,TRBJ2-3,CASSEFRAGTQYF
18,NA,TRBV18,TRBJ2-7,CASSRGDRDRGPSPEQYF
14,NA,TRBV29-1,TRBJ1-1,CSGQGGHMNTEAFF
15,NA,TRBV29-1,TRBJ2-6,CSVAAGLSGANVLTF
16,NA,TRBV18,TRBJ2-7,CASSLSSGTGTYEQYF
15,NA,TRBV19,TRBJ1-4,CASSIGTGLPEKLFF
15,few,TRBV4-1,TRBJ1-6,CASSPHRRDDSPLHF
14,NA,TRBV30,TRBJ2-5,CAWSGLAVQETQYF
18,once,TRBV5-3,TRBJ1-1,CARSGNRGHRSQGTEAFF
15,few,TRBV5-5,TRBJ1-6,CASSLAGGSNSPLHF
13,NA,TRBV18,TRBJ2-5,CASSPGQGQTQYF
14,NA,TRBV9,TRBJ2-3,CASSPRLVPDTQYF
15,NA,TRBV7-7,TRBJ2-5,CASSHKGQGIETQYF
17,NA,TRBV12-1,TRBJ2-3,CASSFGGPGRGADTQYF
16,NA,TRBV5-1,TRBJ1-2,CASSLMTGPTNYGYTF